This paragraph reports one T cell receptor (beta chain). The sample belongs to a study of T cell changes during pregnancy in multiple sclerosis. The method was immunoSEQ multiplex PCR; TCRdb's version includes in-frame clones alone and lacks a portion of them. The table lists some 57,000 clones, about 90% of them singletons, with just under 0.5% in the top ten. The CDR3 extends over 16 amino acids. This TCR came from a female donor in good health, enrolled as a control in a pregnancy study. The sequences come from CD4+ T cells from peripheral blood mononuclear cells, collected after pregnancy. The genes are TRBV12-1 and TRBJ2-7; the D call TRBD1 from the table was never checked on the DNA. TRBV12-1 is noted as a pseudogene. The CDR3 here is CASSFTCRDRAYEQYF. In DNA form, the CDR3 reads TGTGCCAGCAGCTTTACTTGCCGGGACAGGGCCTACGAGCAGTACTTC.